This is a list of T cell receptor beta chains from one sample in a study of T-cell reconstitution after alpha-beta-depleted transplantation in children. Each CDR3 protein gets one entry after TCRdb re-called the PCR reads with MiXCR. This sample yields roughly 90,000 distinct CDR3 sequences, of which more than 10% are seen a single time; over 11% belongs to the top ten. The specimen was PBMCs from the stem cell graft donor, collected from the stem cell graft. Receptors originate from a human donor who donated a stem cell graft to a child with inherited bone marrow failure. Both conserved end residues are part of each CDR3. Fields, in order: D gene, J gene, V gene, CDR3 length, clone size, CDR3 protein, CDR3 DNA. D genes are given only for firm matches. Clone size is stated in some rows and not others, as once, few, many or a class when expanded.

>TRBD1|TRBJ1-1|TRBV5-1|17|many
CASSSPPGQGMNTEAFF
TGCGCCAGCAGCTCGCCCCCCGGACAGGGAATGAACACTGAAGCTTTCTTT
>TRBD1|TRBJ2-5|TRBV7-2|21|many
CASSLVFGGVRDRGLRETQYF
TGTGCCAGCAGCTTAGTTTTCGGGGGGGTCCGGGACAGGGGGCTTCGAGAGACCCAGTACTTC
>NA|TRBJ2-7|TRBV7-2|11|NA
CATSSAYEQYF
TGTGCCACCTCCTCCGCCTACGAGCAGTACTTC
>NA|TRBJ1-5|TRBV7-2|15|many
CASSPLGQAGQPQHF
TGTGCCAGCAGCCCCCTCGGGCAGGCAGGGCAGCCCCAGCATTTT
>NA|TRBJ2-7|TRBV6-2/TRBV6-3|12|NA
CASKLGTNEQYF
TGTGCCAGCAAGTTGGGTACGAACGAGCAGTACTTC
>NA|TRBJ2-2|TRBV5-1|15|once
CASSGAGPSTGELFF
TGCGCCAGCAGCGGCGCGGGACCGTCCACCGGGGAGCTGTTTTTT
>NA|TRBJ2-1|TRBV5-1|12|many
CASSAGTAEQFF
TGCGCCAGCAGCGCCGGCACTGCCGAGCAGTTCTTC
>NA|TRBJ1-1|TRBV5-1|14|many
CASSVSGTNTEAFF
TGCGCCAGCAGCGTATCAGGGACAAACACTGAAGCTTTCTTT
>NA|TRBJ2-5|TRBV10-3|15|many
CAISESPPGQETQYF
TGTGCCATCAGTGAGTCTCCCCCGGGCCAAGAGACCCAGTACTTC
>NA|TRBJ2-1|TRBV4-3|15|many
CASSQNLILTNEQFF
TGCGCCAGCAGCCAAAACCTTATATTAACCAATGAGCAGTTCTTC
>NA|TRBJ2-1|TRBV5-6|16|many
CASSFYGASSYNEQFF
TGTGCCAGCAGCTTCTATGGCGCGAGCTCCTACAATGAGCAGTTCTTC
>TRBD2|TRBJ2-2|TRBV5-1|15|many
CASSSNAGGPGELFF
TGCGCCAGCAGCTCCAACGCGGGAGGGCCGGGGGAGCTGTTTTTT
>NA|TRBJ1-5|TRBV5-2|15|NA
CATNAGTGGNQPQHF
TGTGCCACCAACGCCGGGACAGGGGGCAATCAGCCCCAGCATTTT
>TRBD2|TRBJ2-1|TRBV4-3|17|many
CASSQAGGPVRGYEQFF
TGCGCCAGCAGCCAAGCGGGGGGGCCGGTTCGGGGGTATGAGCAGTTCTTC
>NA|TRBJ1-1|TRBV27|14|many
CASSWAATYTEAFF
TGTGCCAGCAGTTGGGCCGCGACGTACACTGAAGCTTTCTTT
>NA|TRBJ2-1|TRBV18|13|few
CASSPPAFNEQFF
TGTGCCAGCTCACCACCGGCTTTCAATGAGCAGTTCTTC
>TRBD1|TRBJ2-4|TRBV20-1|14|many
CSASTPGQGAIQYF
TGCAGTGCTAGCACGCCGGGACAGGGAGCCATTCAGTACTTC
>TRBD1|TRBJ1-5|TRBV7-2|13|many
CASSRDRDQPQHF
TGTGCCAGCAGCCGGGACAGGGATCAGCCCCAGCATTTT
>NA|TRBJ2-7|TRBV5-1|15|many
CASSLGTASSYEQYF
TGCGCCAGCAGCTTAGGGACTGCTTCTTCCTACGAGCAGTACTTC
>NA|TRBJ1-5|TRBV10-3|12|NA
CAISDRNQPQHF
TGTGCCATCAGTGATCGGAATCAGCCCCAGCATTTT
>TRBD1|TRBJ2-3|TRBV7-9|16|many
CASSLDGTGGTDTQYF
TGTGCCAGCAGCTTAGACGGGACAGGGGGAACAGATACGCAGTATTTT
>NA|TRBJ1-3|TRBV5-1|15|NA
CASSLGGDSGNTIYF
TGCGCCAGCAGCTTGGGCGGAGACTCTGGAAACACCATATATTTT
>NA|TRBJ2-3|TRBV11-3|13|NA
CASSPDSTDTQYF
TGTGCCAGCAGCCCCGACAGCACAGATACGCAGTATTTT
>TRBD1|TRBJ2-1|TRBV20-1|15|many
CSAARQGHDYNEQFF
TGCAGTGCTGCTCGACAGGGGCACGACTACAATGAGCAGTTCTTC
>NA|TRBJ2-1|TRBV7-2|15|many
CASSLSGPSYNEQFF
TGTGCCAGCAGCTTAAGCGGGCCATCTTACAATGAGCAGTTCTTC
>TRBD1|TRBJ1-5|TRBV2|15|NA
CASSRQGNGNQPQHF
TGTGCCAGCAGTCGACAGGGGAATGGCAATCAGCCCCAGCATTTT
>NA|TRBJ2-3|TRBV29-1|12|many
CSEEAVSDTQYF
TGCAGCGAAGAGGCAGTCAGCGATACGCAGTATTTT
>TRBD2|TRBJ2-1|TRBV5-1|17|many
CASSLGSSGSSYNEQFF
TGCGCCAGCAGCTTGGGGTCTAGCGGGAGCTCCTACAATGAGCAGTTCTTC
>TRBD1|TRBJ2-2|TRBV5-1|14|NA
CASSLQGQAGELFF
TGCGCCAGCAGCTTACAGGGGCAGGCCGGGGAGCTGTTTTTT
>NA|TRBJ2-7|TRBV15|16|many
CATSRAWGRRTYEQYF
TGTGCCACCAGCAGAGCCTGGGGCCGAAGGACCTACGAGCAGTACTTC
>NA|TRBJ2-2|TRBV27|16|many
CASSSRSGPYTGELFF
TGTGCCAGCAGTTCCCGCTCCGGGCCATACACCGGGGAGCTGTTTTTT
>NA|TRBJ2-5|TRBV7-8|13|many
CASTVGPQETQYF
TGTGCCAGCACAGTCGGGCCCCAAGAGACCCAGTACTTC
>NA|TRBJ1-1|TRBV4-2|12|many
CASSQEPGEAFF
TGTGCCAGCAGCCAAGAGCCAGGTGAAGCTTTCTTT
>NA|TRBJ1-5|TRBV4-3|15|few
CASSQDGGGNQPQHF
TGCGCCAGCAGCCAAGATGGGGGCGGCAATCAGCCCCAGCATTTT
>NA|TRBJ1-4|TRBV4-2|13|many
CASSPEGGEKLFF
TGTGCCAGCAGCCCAGAGGGCGGTGAAAAACTGTTTTTT
>NA|TRBJ2-5|TRBV7-3|15|NA
CASSTNAGSQETQYF
TGTGCCAGCAGCACTAACGCTGGCAGCCAAGAGACCCAGTACTTC
>TRBD1|TRBJ1-5|TRBV20-1|16|many
CSARDPPGQGGQPQHF
TGCAGTGCTAGAGACCCACCGGGACAGGGGGGTCAGCCCCAGCATTTT
>NA|TRBJ1-5|TRBV20-1|14|many
CSAREAGGNQPQHF
TGCAGTGCTAGAGAAGCAGGGGGCAATCAGCCCCAGCATTTT
>NA|TRBJ2-7|TRBV5-1|14|few
CASSLTGTVYEQYF
TGCGCCAGCAGCCTAACCGGGACGGTCTACGAGCAGTACTTC
>TRBD2|TRBJ2-3|TRBV3-1|18|NA
CASTKEVAETSVEGTQYF
TGTGCCAGCACCAAAGAAGTTGCAGAGACTAGCGTAGAGGGTACGCAGTATTTT
>NA|TRBJ2-2|TRBV7-2|16|NA
CASNPRGGPNTGELFF
TGTGCCAGCAACCCCCGTGGGGGACCGAACACCGGGGAGCTGTTTTTT
>TRBD2|TRBJ2-4|TRBV7-2|16|many
CASSLGLAVAKNIQYF
TGTGCCAGCAGCTTAGGTCTAGCGGTAGCCAAAAACATTCAGTACTTC
>NA|TRBJ2-1|TRBV28|15|NA
CAMGPETGYYNEQFF
TGTGCCATGGGCCCCGAGACGGGATACTACAATGAGCAGTTCTTC
>NA|TRBJ2-1|TRBV5-1|15|many
CASSLGGSSYNEQFF
TGCGCCAGCAGCTTGGGGGGGAGCTCCTACAATGAGCAGTTCTTC
>NA|TRBJ1-1|TRBV10-3|13|many
CAISESGNTEAFF
TGTGCCATCAGTGAGTCAGGGAACACTGAAGCTTTCTTT
>NA|TRBJ2-1|TRBV4-3|13|many
CASSQEPGGEQFF
TGCGCCAGCAGCCAAGAACCCGGGGGAGAGCAGTTCTTC
>TRBD1|TRBJ1-2|TRBV20-1|11|many
CSAMGQNGYTF
TGCAGTGCCATGGGACAGAATGGCTACACCTTC
>NA|TRBJ1-4|TRBV20-1|13|many
CSARRGSNEKLFF
TGCAGTGCTAGAAGGGGAAGTAATGAAAAACTGTTTTTT
>NA|TRBJ1-2|TRBV3-1|14|many
CASSQVDRHYGYTF
TGTGCCAGCAGCCAAGTCGACAGGCACTATGGCTACACCTTC
>NA|TRBJ1-1|TRBV5-1|13|many
CASSLAQGTVAFF
TGCGCCAGCAGCTTGGCCCAGGGGACCGTAGCTTTCTTT
>TRBD2|TRBJ2-3|TRBV5-1|16|many
CASSPISGSSGDTQYF
TGCGCCAGCAGCCCGATTAGCGGGAGTTCCGGAGATACGCAGTATTTT
>NA|TRBJ1-5|TRBV5-1|18|many
CASSLGPGSGDSNQPQHF
TGCGCCAGCAGCTTGGGGCCAGGTAGCGGGGATAGCAATCAGCCCCAGCATTTT
>NA|TRBJ2-3|TRBV5-1|13|NA
CASSPFGTDTQYF
TGCGCCAGCAGCCCATTCGGCACAGATACGCAGTATTTT
>NA|TRBJ2-7|TRBV7-3|14|NA
CASSLGVGAYEQYF
TGTGCCAGCAGCCTGGGGGTCGGCGCCTACGAGCAGTACTTC
>NA|TRBJ1-1|TRBV28|13|many
CASSLGQNLEAFF
TGTGCCAGCAGTTTAGGGCAGAATCTTGAAGCTTTCTTT
>NA|TRBJ2-7|TRBV3-1|13|many
CASSQGAGDEQYF
TGTGCCAGCAGCCAAGGTGCAGGGGACGAGCAGTACTTC
>NA|TRBJ2-3|TRBV7-6|13|few
CASSLHGTDTQYF
TGTGCCAGCAGCTTACATGGCACAGATACGCAGTATTTT
>TRBD2|TRBJ2-7|TRBV2|13|many
CASSEREAREQYF
TGTGCCAGCAGTGAGCGGGAGGCCAGGGAGCAGTACTTC